Below, 25 T cell receptor beta chains from the same sample are listed, as sequenced in a study of shared clonotypes between healthy human individuals. The assay was immunoSEQ multiplex PCR, and TCRdb's table has in-frame clones only and misses some. The sample yields under 2.5 million clones, 85% to 95% seen once. The specimen sequenced was naive CD4+ T cells from PBMCs. Subset denoted: CD45RA+ positively selected. The receptors here all came from a man younger than 35 in good health. Some clones in this sample may be carry-over from other donors' samples.

This clone was recorded only once. Other DNA sequences in this sample translate to the same CDR3. The chain uses TRBV7-9 and TRBJ1-1; no clear D. The V and J ends lost 5 bases and 3 bases respectively, with 10 bases between them. CDR3 length equals 13 residues. Per germline, CDR1 SEHNR and CDR2 FQNEAQ (reference sequence). CDR3 DNA sequence: TGTGCCAGCAGCCTGCAGGAAGACACTGAAGCTTTCTTT. Translation gives CASSLQEDTEAFF. The variable domain in full, completed from reference TRBV7-9 and TRBJ1-1, reads DTGVSQNPRHKITKRGQNVTFRCDPISEHNRLYWYRQTLGQGPEFLTYFQNEAQLEKSRLLSDRFSAERPKGSFSTLEIQRTEQGDSAMYLCASSLQEDTEAFFGQGTRLTVV.

V is TRBV5-1 and J is TRBJ2-3; tentatively, D is TRBD1 (5 bases). Trimming shortened V by 1 base and J by 10 bases, and 16 bases separated the two germline ends. The germline gives CDR1 SGHRS, CDR2 YFSETQ. The CDR3 has 14 residues. The CDR3 DNA follows: TGCGCCAGCAGCTTGTCTTCGGGTCTAGGGGCGCAGTATTTT. Its protein is CASSLSSGLGAQYF.

V and J are TRBV9 and TRBJ2-1; unclear D gene. There are 14 residues in the CDR3. Germline V gene data show CDR1 as SGDLS and CDR2 as YYNGEE. Trimming removed 0 bases from V and 9 bases from J, with 13 bases in between. CDR3 in DNA: TGTGCCAGCAGCGTAGTCCCCACAACCGGTGAGCAGTTCTTC. Protein: CASSVVPTTGEQFF.

The chain links TRBV5-1 to TRBJ2-7; either TRBD1 or TRBD2 may supply D (6 bases each). The CDR3 runs to 15 residues. Trimming removed 2 bases at V and 6 bases at J, with 18 bases between. From germline, CDR1 is SGHRS and CDR2 YFSETQ. The CDR3 is CASSFFQDGGFEQYF. DNA for the CDR3: TGCGCCAGCAGCTTCTTCCAGGACGGGGGCTTCGAGCAGTACTTC.

The chain links TRBV7-9 to TRBJ1-4; 11 bases are a match to TRBD1. The CDR3 runs 17 residues. Germline lookup yields CDR1 SEHNR and CDR2 FQNEAQ (reference sequence). V was pared by 5 bases and J by 8 bases, with 13 bases of the junction left unmatched. DNA of the CDR3: TGTGCCAGCAGCCCGGACAGGGGGCGCGGGATAGGGGAAAAACTGTTTTTT. This encodes CASSPDRGRGIGEKLFF.

The chain couples TRBV6-1 to TRBJ1-5; 9 nucleotides match TRBD1. The CDR3 is 17 amino acids. Germline CDR1 is MNHNS and CDR2 is SASEGT. The V gene end was trimmed by 0 bases and the J gene end by 10 bases; junction bases not matched to a gene: 13. The CDR3 loop reads CASSEAWEDRGDFPQHF. In DNA, the CDR3 is TGTGCCAGCAGTGAAGCGTGGGAGGACAGGGGCGATTTTCCCCAGCATTTT.

V usage is TRBV7-8 and J usage is TRBJ2-7; TRBD1 agrees at 11 bases. Germline-derived CDR1 and CDR2 are SGHVS and FQNEAQ. CDR3 length: 17 residues. Trimming cost V 1 base and J 2 bases; bases outside gene matches: 7. CDR3 sequence (DNA): TGTGCCAGCAGCTTAGGTGTGGGACAGGGGGACCCCTACGAGCAGTACTTC. Protein product: CASSLGVGQGDPYEQYF.

In DNA, the CDR3 is TGTGCCAGCAGCCCACCCGGGACAGGGGGCCGTCAGCCCCAGCATTTT. It translates to CASSPPGTGGRQPQHF. The genes are TRBV28 and TRBJ1-5, with 12 positions matching TRBD1. CDR3 length: 16 amino acids. The V and J ends lost 6 bases and 6 bases, in that order; junction bases with no gene match: 9. The germline gives CDR1 MDHEN, CDR2 SYDVKM.

DNA for the CDR3: TGTGCCAGCCTCTCCAGGGTTGACACCGGGGAGCTGTTTTTT. Protein: CASLSRVDTGELFF. This chain uses TRBV4-2 with TRBJ2-2, with D possibly matching TRBD1 (5 bases). The CDR3 has 14 residues. Trimming took 8 bases from V and 3 from J, leaving 13 bases between them. Germline V gene sequence: CDR1 LGHNA, CDR2 YNFKEQ.

This sequence joins TRBV25-1 and TRBJ1-4; D is ambiguous. Trimming stripped 3 bases from V and 3 bases from J, with 11 bases between. This CDR3 contains 15 residues. The V gene's germline CDR1 is MGHDK and CDR2 SYGVNS. CDR3 in amino acids: CASSDAAGPNEKLFF. The CDR3 DNA reads TGTGCCAGCAGTGACGCGGCGGGCCCTAATGAAAAACTGTTTTTT.

The CDR3 nucleotides read TGTGCCAGCAGGGGCTTGGAATACTATGGCTACACCTTC. Protein product: CASRGLEYYGYTF. The J gene is TRBJ1-2, the V gene TRBV28; D not resolved. The CDR3 spans 13 residues. The germline V gene encodes CDR1 MDHEN and CDR2 SYDVKM. The V end was cut by 6 bases, the J end by 3 bases, with 11 bases between.

The chain links TRBV10-3 to TRBJ2-7; D not certain. Germline V gives CDR1 ENHRY, CDR2 SYGVKD. The CDR3 loop spans 14 amino acids. V lost 6 bases, J lost 3 bases, and 15 bases lay in between. CDR3 protein: CAIRDDGNLYEQYF. CDR3 nucleotides: TGTGCCATCAGGGATGACGGCAACCTCTACGAGCAGTACTTC.

The V and J genes are TRBV29-1 and TRBJ1-4; D ambiguous. This CDR3 spans 13 amino acids. Per the germline V gene, CDR1 is SQVTM and CDR2 is ANQGSEA. Trimming cost V 6 bases and J 8 bases, with 16 bases left between them. The CDR3 loop is CSVGGREVEKLFF. CDR3 sequence (DNA): TGCAGCGTCGGTGGACGGGAAGTAGAAAAACTGTTTTTT.

V is TRBV30 and J is TRBJ1-1, with 7 bases fitting TRBD1. CDR1 GTSNPN and CDR2 SVGIG come from the germline V gene (reference sequence). The J segment lost 1 base and the V segment lost 2 bases, leaving 4 bases of the junction unmatched. The CDR3 is made up of 14 amino acids. CDR3 residues: CAWSNRDRNTEAFF. CDR3 DNA sequence: TGTGCCTGGAGTAACCGGGACAGGAACACTGAAGCTTTCTTT.

The chain couples TRBV5-1 to TRBJ2-1, with D perhaps given as TRBD1 or TRBD2 (5 bases each). CDR3 size: 16 residues. CDR1 is SGHRS, CDR2 YFSETQ, per germline. Trimming stripped 4 bases from V and 1 base from J, with 15 bases between. The CDR3 here is CASSRDPENSYNEQFF. The CDR3 DNA reads as TGCGCCAGCAGCAGGGACCCCGAGAATTCCTACAATGAGCAGTTCTTC.

This clone was counted a single time. V is TRBV4-1 and J is TRBJ1-1; 9 bases map to TRBD1. The trim removed 4 bases at V and 2 bases at J, leaving 2 bases unmatched. This CDR3 comprises 14 residues. Germline CDR1 MGHRA, CDR2 YSYEKL. CDR3 in amino acids: CASSRTGANTEAFF. In nucleotides, the CDR3 is TGCGCCAGCAGCCGGACAGGGGCTAACACTGAAGCTTTCTTT.

The chain carries TRBV4-1 and TRBJ2-3, with 9 bases fitting TRBD2. The CDR3 extends over 20 amino acids. Looked up from germline, CDR1 is MGHRA and CDR2 is YSYEKL. V was clipped by 8 bases and J by 2 bases; unmatched bases: 23. The CDR3 sequence is CASSLPLTSGARGFTDTQYF. The DNA for the CDR3 is TGCGCCAGCTCCCTACCCCTGACTAGCGGAGCGAGGGGCTTCACAGATACGCAGTATTTT.

CDR3 in amino acids: CASGKREGATYEQYF. The CDR3 DNA follows: TGTGCCAGCGGGAAGAGGGAGGGAGCAACCTACGAGCAGTACTTC. The chain couples TRBV6-6 to TRBJ2-7, with TRBD2 identical over 7 bases. The CDR3 is made up of 15 amino acids. Trimming at V came to 8 bases and at J to 2 bases, leaving 12 bases not matched to a gene. Germline CDR1 MNHNY, CDR2 SVGAGI (reference sequence).

The CDR3 DNA sequence: TGTGCCAGCAGCCGCCACAGGGGGAATCAGCCCCAGCATTTT. This translates into CASSRHRGNQPQHF. The gene calls are TRBV7-8 and TRBJ1-5; 8 nucleotides line up with TRBD1. V gave up 5 bases and J gave up 4 bases; unmatched junction bases: 4. Germline values: CDR1 SGHVS, CDR2 FQNEAQ. The CDR3 loop spans 14 amino acids.

J is TRBJ2-7 and V is TRBV6-5; D not resolved. V shed 0 bases and J shed 9 bases, with 9 bases lying between them. From germline, CDR1 is MNHEY and CDR2 SVGAGI. There are 12 residues in the CDR3. As DNA, the CDR3 is TGTGCCAGCAGTTACTCCTTCGTCGGGCAGTACTTC. Translation gives CASSYSFVGQYF.

The chain combines TRBV28 with TRBJ1-2; D uncertain. The CDR3 contains 11 residues. Trimming stripped 4 bases from V and 8 bases from J, with 8 bases between. Per the germline V gene, CDR1 is MDHEN and CDR2 is SYDVKM. The CDR3 nucleotides read TGTGCCAGCAGTTACAGTGACGGCTACACCTTC. Its protein is CASSYSDGYTF.

J is TRBJ2-4 and V is TRBV13; 7 nucleotides match TRBD1. Germline loops: CDR1 PRHDT, CDR2 FYEKMQ (reference sequence). This CDR3 spans 18 amino acids. V was pared by 2 bases and J by 1 base, with 11 bases of the junction left unmatched. DNA of the CDR3: TGTGCCAGCAGCTTATTAGTCGACAGGGCGAGGGCCAAAAACATTCAGTACTTC. This translates into CASSLLVDRARAKNIQYF.

The chain combines TRBV5-1 with TRBJ2-1; D may be TRBD2 (6 bases). CDR3 length: 13 residues. V gave up 4 bases and J gave up 7 bases, with 12 bases separating them. Germline loops: CDR1 SGHRS, CDR2 YFSETQ. The CDR3 is CASSPLGGNEQFF. CDR3 nucleotide sequence: TGCGCCAGCAGCCCGCTAGGAGGGAATGAGCAGTTCTTC.

Regarding this clone: Other DNA sequences in this sample translate to the same CDR3. This chain joins TRBV6-5 and TRBJ2-7; maybe TRBD1 (6 bases). CDR1 and CDR2 from the germline V gene are MNHEY and SVGAGI. The CDR3 covers 14 residues. Trimming took 3 bases from V and 1 from J, leaving 10 bases between them. The CDR3 loop is CASSYRDTSYEQYF. The CDR3 nucleotides read TGTGCCAGCAGTTATCGGGACACGTCCTACGAGCAGTACTTC.

Concerning this clone itself: The sample has other DNA sequences that encode this CDR3 too. The chain combines TRBV7-3 with TRBJ2-5, with TRBD1 identical over 9 bases. V dropped 3 bases and J dropped 5; count of bases not matched to a gene: 1. The germline gives CDR1 SGHTA, CDR2 FQGTGA. The CDR3 extends over 13 amino acids. As DNA, the CDR3 is TGTGCCAGCAGCTTGGGGACAGGGGAGACCCAGTACTTC. Protein sequence: CASSLGTGETQYF.